Following are 11 T cell receptor beta chains from one sample sequenced in a study of shared clonotypes between healthy human individuals. Sequencing was performed with immunoSEQ multiplex PCR; in TCRdb, only in-frame clones are kept and a portion is missing. The data show roughly 1,500,000 clones, approximately 98.5% seen once. The sample consisted of naive CD4+ T cells sorted from blood. The subset is: CD45RA+ positively selected. The receptor source for this set is a man aged 25 to 40 in good health.

The J gene is TRBJ1-5, the V gene TRBV27, with 7 bases identical to TRBD1. CDR1 and CDR2 from the germline V gene are MNHEY and SMNVEV (reference sequence). The CDR3 is 15 amino acids. V was pared by 5 bases and J by 4 bases, with 8 bases of the junction left unmatched. For the CDR3, the DNA is TGTGCCAGCAGTCCGCAGGTACAGGGGAATCAGCCCCAGCATTTT. Its translation is CASSPQVQGNQPQHF.

In regard to this clone: Other DNA sequences in the sample encode the same CDR3. The rearrangement links TRBV11-2 to TRBJ2-1; TRBD2 agrees at 13 bases. The trim removed 3 bases at V and 4 bases at J, leaving 0 bases unmatched. Germline CDR1 is SGHAT and CDR2 is FQNNGV. The CDR3 covers 15 residues. CDR3 nucleotides: TGTGCCAGCAGCTTGGGACTAGCGGGATACAATGAGCAGTTCTTC. Amino acids: CASSLGLAGYNEQFF. Based on the CDR3 plus reference TRBV11-2 and TRBJ2-1, the full variable domain is EAGVAQSPRYKIIEKRQSVAFWCNPISGHATLYWYQQILGQGPKLLIQFQNNGVVDDSQLPKDRFSAERLKGVDSTLKIQPAKLEDSAVYLCASSLGLAGYNEQFFGPGTRLTVL.

The chain recombines TRBV13 with TRBJ2-7; D unresolved. This CDR3 contains 13 residues. The V end lost 3 bases, the J end lost 7 bases, and 13 bases lay between the germline ends. Per the germline V gene, CDR1 is PRHDT and CDR2 is FYEKMQ (reference sequence). The CDR3 bases are TGTGCCAGCAGCTTTAATATTCCCGGGGAGCAGTACTTC. This sequence encodes CASSFNIPGEQYF.

This chain joins TRBV5-1 and TRBJ2-7; 10 bases are shared with TRBD1. V gave up 1 base and J gave up 2 bases; unmatched junction bases: 3. Germline loops: CDR1 SGHRS, CDR2 YFSETQ. The CDR3 runs to 15 residues. CDR3 residues: CASSLLTGGAYEQYF. The CDR3 coding sequence is TGCGCCAGCAGCTTGCTGACAGGGGGCGCCTACGAGCAGTACTTC.

CDR3 sequence reads: CASSLDRLAGSYEQYF. The DNA for the CDR3 is TGTGCCAGCAGCTTAGATAGACTAGCGGGTTCCTACGAGCAGTACTTC. V gene TRBV11-2 combines with J gene TRBJ2-7; 10 bases are shared with TRBD2. The germline V gene encodes CDR1 SGHAT and CDR2 FQNNGV. The CDR3 loop spans 16 amino acids. V was pared by 0 bases and J by 1 base, with 3 bases of the junction left unmatched.

The CDR3 here is CASSVSVNQPQHF. CDR3 coding DNA: TGCGCCAGCAGCGTAAGTGTCAATCAGCCCCAGCATTTT. The chain employs TRBV5-1 and TRBJ1-5; no definite D call. Germline loops: CDR1 SGHRS, CDR2 YFSETQ. The V end was cut by 4 bases, the J end by 3 bases, with 8 bases between. This CDR3 has 13 amino acids.

The chain carries TRBV6-1 and TRBJ2-2, with TRBD2 identical over 10 bases. The CDR3 loop spans 15 amino acids. CDR1 and CDR2 from the germline V gene are MNHNS and SASEGT. V shed 4 bases and J 4 bases; nucleotides not matched to a gene: 3. The CDR3 loop is CASSASSGSTGELFF. The DNA of the CDR3 is TGTGCCAGCAGTGCGTCTAGCGGGAGCACCGGGGAGCTGTTTTTT.

The chain couples TRBV28 to TRBJ1-2; no reliable D call. Germline-derived CDR1 and CDR2 are MDHEN and SYDVKM. The CDR3 contains 13 residues. Trimming removed 5 bases at V and 2 bases at J, with 9 bases between. The CDR3 sequence is CASSPWPNYGYTF. DNA for the CDR3: TGTGCCAGCAGTCCTTGGCCAAACTATGGCTACACCTTC.

The chain couples TRBV2 to TRBJ2-2; 7 bases are a match to TRBD1. CDR3 length: 14 amino acids. V shed 10 bases and J 1 base; nucleotides not matched to a gene: 6. The germline V gene encodes CDR1 SNHLY and CDR2 FYNNEI. CDR3 loop: CAIHRGRNTGELFF. CDR3 bases: TGTGCCATACACAGGGGTCGGAACACCGGGGAGCTGTTTTTT.

On this clone itself: Other DNA sequences in this specimen translate into the identical CDR3. This chain joins TRBV18 and TRBJ2-3; D unclear. V was pared by 3 bases and J by 4 bases, with 5 bases between. The CDR3 spans 12 residues. Germline CDR1 is KGHSH and CDR2 is LQKENI. The CDR3 DNA reads TGTGCCAGCTCACCGCAGGCAGATACGCAGTATTTT. Residues: CASSPQADTQYF. Full variable domain (rest looked up from reference TRBV18 and TRBJ2-3): NAGVMQNPRHLVRRRGQEARLRCSPMKGHSHVYWYRQLPEEGLKFMVYLQKENIIDESGMPKERFSAEFPKEGPSILRIQQVVRGDSAAYFCASSPQADTQYFGPGTRLTVL.

This sequence joins TRBV5-1 and TRBJ2-1; D is perhaps TRBD1 (5 bases). The germline V gene encodes CDR1 SGHRS and CDR2 YFSETQ. The CDR3 sequence is 13 residues long. V lost 1 base and J 8 bases, leaving 10 bases between the germline ends. The CDR3 protein is CASSLLGADEQFF. CDR3 DNA sequence: TGCGCCAGCAGCTTGTTAGGGGCAGATGAGCAGTTCTTC. Drawing the rest from reference TRBV5-1 and TRBJ2-1, the complete variable domain is KAGVTQTPRYLIKTRGQQVTLSCSPISGHRSVSWYQQTPGQGLQFLFEYFSETQRNKGNFPGRFSGRQFSNSRSEMNVSTLELGDSALYLCASSLLGADEQFFGPGTRLTVL.